Listed here are 21 T cell receptor beta chains from one sample, sequenced in a study of CD8 T cells in ankylosing spondylitis. Study-wide results and limits: Eight or nine highly homologous variants formed a TCR beta motif that appeared characteristic of ankylosing spondylitis blood.

From the 5' RACE reads, TCRdb called clonotypes with MiXCR, one entry per CDR3 protein. The data hold hundreds of thousands of distinct CDR3 sequences, with about 25% observed a single time. These TCRs are of unknown antigen specificity. The source material was blood, either unsorted or a sorted T cell fraction (not recorded which). These receptors all stem from a male donor with ankylosing spondylitis.

This chain links TRBV11-2 with TRBJ1-2; maybe TRBD1 (5 bases). V lost 1 base to trimming and J lost 6 bases, with 9 bases between them. The CDR3 runs to 13 residues. Germline CDR1 reads SGHAT; CDR2 reads FQNNGV. The CDR3 region is CASSLGGEHGYTF. CDR3 bases: TGTGCCAGCAGCTTAGGAGGGGAGCATGGCTACACCTTC.

This clonotype was seen a handful of times. This rearrangement joins TRBV12-3 or TRBV12-4 to TRBJ1-1; no clear D. There are 14 residues in the CDR3. Between the trimmed V and J ends, which lost 3 bases and 3 bases, there was a span of 11 bases. CDR3 sequence reads: CASSFGSRYTEAFF. The DNA of the CDR3 is TGTGCCAGCAGTTTCGGATCGCGTTACACTGAAGCTTTCTTT.

There are many counts of this clonotype. The genes are TRBV12-3 or TRBV12-4 and TRBJ1-5, with a possible D match to TRBD1 (5 bases). This CDR3 region has 14 residues. The V end lost 6 bases, the J end lost 2 bases, and 11 bases lay between the germline ends. The CDR3 coding sequence is TGTGCCAGCAGCCACGGAGGGGGCAATCAGCCCCAGCATTTT. It is translated as CASSHGGGNQPQHF.

The rearrangement links TRBV20-1 to TRBJ2-7, with D perhaps matching TRBD2 (7 bases). Trimming left V 6 bases short and J 3 bases short, with 21 bases between. Germline lookup yields CDR1 DFQATT and CDR2 SNEGSKA (reference sequence). There are 15 residues in the CDR3. In nucleotides, the CDR3 is TGCAGTGCGCCCCTGGGGGGGCGGGGAATCTACGAGCAGTACTTC. Translated: CSAPLGGRGIYEQYF.

The rearrangement uses TRBV7-2 and TRBJ2-4; 10 bases are shared with TRBD1. Losses at the gene ends were 2 bases for V and 6 bases for J; bases not matched to a gene: 1. This CDR3 comprises 14 residues. Germline CDR1 and CDR2: SGHTA and FQGNSA. CDR3 sequence reads: CASSLRDRGNIQYF. In DNA, the CDR3 is TGTGCCAGCAGCTTAAGGGACAGGGGAAACATTCAGTACTTC.

A few counts support this clonotype. The V call is TRBV6-1, the J call TRBJ2-5, with 7 bases aligning to TRBD2. After removal of 1 base from V and 5 bases from J, the junction contained 13 bases not matched to a gene. This CDR3 is built from 17 residues. Germline V gene sequence: CDR1 MNHNS, CDR2 SASEGT. The CDR3 is CASSEVLKPGRDETQYF. The CDR3 DNA follows: TGTGCCAGCAGTGAAGTTCTTAAGCCAGGGAGGGATGAGACCCAGTACTTC.

This clonotype was seen more than once but under ten times. The genes are TRBV29-1 and TRBJ1-1, with D tentatively TRBD1 (5 bases). V gave up 4 bases and J gave up 1 base, with 10 bases separating them. CDR1 and CDR2 (germline): SQVTM, ANQGSEA. This CDR3 comprises 13 residues. CDR3 nucleotides: TGCAGCGTTGCCCAGGGACCGAACACTGAAGCTTTCTTT. As protein: CSVAQGPNTEAFF.

In DNA form, the CDR3 reads TGTGCCACCAGTGATCCAACAGGGGGGGAGGGCCTGGAGACCCAGTACTTC. Translating it yields CATSDPTGGEGLETQYF. The chain is built from TRBV24-1 and TRBJ2-5; D perhaps matches TRBD1 (8 bases). V lost 3 bases and J lost 5, with 21 bases in between. The germline CDR1 and CDR2 sequences are KGHDR and SFDVKD. The CDR3 has 17 amino acids.

This clonotype showed up just a few times. This chain connects TRBV2 to TRBJ2-1, with 10 bases aligning to TRBD2. Losses at the gene ends were 6 bases for V and 3 bases for J; bases not matched to a gene: 8. This CDR3 contains 16 residues. Germline V lookup: CDR1 SNHLY, CDR2 FYNNEI. CDR3: CASRLGLASFYNEQFF. The CDR3 coding sequence is TGTGCCAGCAGGTTGGGACTAGCGAGTTTCTACAATGAGCAGTTCTTC.

This clonotype appeared a few times. The gene calls are TRBV7-9 and TRBJ2-1, with TRBD1 matching over 12 bases. The V gene end was trimmed by 0 bases and the J gene end by 7 bases; junction bases not matched to a gene: 7. This CDR3 has 17 amino acids. The germline gives CDR1 SEHNR, CDR2 FQNEAQ (reference sequence). For the CDR3, the DNA is TGTGCCAGCAGCTTAGCGCCCGGGACAGGGGGCGCGAATGAGCAGTTCTTC. Its protein is CASSLAPGTGGANEQFF.

This chain links TRBV5-1 with TRBJ1-3; 8 nucleotides align to TRBD1. Germline V gene sequence: CDR1 SGHRS, CDR2 YFSETQ. The CDR3 is made up of 15 amino acids. V trimming: 3 bases; J trimming: 3 bases; junction bases outside the gene matches: 5. The CDR3 region has the DNA TGCGCCAGCAGCTCGACTGGGACAGGTGGAAACACCATATATTTT. Translating it yields CASSSTGTGGNTIYF.

This clonotype showed up just a few times. The gene calls are TRBV4-1 and TRBJ1-5; the match to TRBD1 covers 8 bases. Germline CDR1 reads MGHRA; CDR2 reads YSYEKL. J gave up 9 bases and V 0 bases, and 7 bases lay outside the gene matches. The length of the CDR3 is 15 residues. Here the CDR3 reads CASSQEAGQGRPQHF. The CDR3 bases are TGCGCCAGCAGCCAAGAGGCAGGACAGGGAAGGCCCCAGCATTTT.

This clonotype has more than one count but fewer than ten. The chain employs TRBV2 and TRBJ1-4; D is unresolved. The V gene's germline CDR1 is SNHLY and CDR2 FYNNEI. V was pared by 4 bases and J by 8 bases, with 14 bases between. The CDR3 sequence is 14 residues long. DNA of the CDR3: TGTGCCAGCAGTGCCGGGAGGGCGCAGGAAAAACTGTTTTTT. This encodes CASSAGRAQEKLFF.

The rearrangement joins TRBV6-2 or TRBV6-3 to TRBJ1-5; D is possibly TRBD1 (6 bases). Trimming removed 2 bases from V and 4 bases from J, with 9 bases in between. Germline V gene sequence: CDR1 MNHEY, CDR2 SVGEGT. The length of the CDR3 is 14 residues. Here the CDR3 reads CASSYQGRNQPQHF. CDR3 DNA: TGTGCCAGCAGTTACCAGGGGAGGAATCAGCCCCAGCATTTT.

This clonotype appeared a few times. The chain is built from TRBV7-2 and TRBJ2-5, with a weak D call TRBD1 (6 bases). The CDR3 runs to 13 residues. With 4 bases removed from V and 1 base from J, the gap between germline ends came to 7 bases. Germline values: CDR1 SGHTA, CDR2 FQGNSA. This CDR3 is CASSSQGQETQYF. The CDR3 DNA reads TGTGCCAGCAGCTCACAGGGCCAAGAGACCCAGTACTTC.

This clonotype occurred a few times. The chain joins TRBV12-3 or TRBV12-4 to TRBJ1-1; 10 positions agree with TRBD1. CDR3 size: 18 residues. V lost 4 bases to trimming and J lost 0 bases; unmatched junction nucleotides: 11. DNA of the CDR3: TGTGCCAGCAGTTCAAGGGACAGGGGACTACTCATGAACACTGAAGCTTTCTTT. Amino acids: CASSSRDRGLLMNTEAFF.

The CDR3 DNA is TGTGCCACCAGCAGGGAGCCGAGCTCCTACGAGCAGTACTTC. Protein product: CATSREPSSYEQYF. This chain links TRBV15 with TRBJ2-7, with unresolved D. The CDR3 runs to 14 residues. Trimming removed 3 bases from V and 0 bases from J, with 9 bases in between. Looked up from germline, CDR1 is LNHNV and CDR2 is YYDKDF (reference sequence). The variable domain in full, with the rest retrieved from reference TRBV15 and TRBJ2-7, is DAMVIQNPRYQVTQFGKPVTLSCSQTLNHNVMYWYQQKSSQAPKLLFHYYDKDFNNEADTPDNFQSRRPNTSFCFLDIRSPGLGDTAMYLCATSREPSSYEQYFGPGTRLTVT.

This clonotype was counted between two and nine times. J is TRBJ2-6 and V is TRBV5-1, with a tentative D call TRBD1 (5 bases). Trimming took off 4 bases at V and 4 bases at J, with 12 bases between the two ends. The length of the CDR3 is 15 residues. Per the germline V gene, CDR1 is SGHRS and CDR2 is YFSETQ. CDR3 loop: CASSVDRPGANVLTF. CDR3 in DNA: TGCGCCAGCAGCGTTGACAGACCGGGGGCCAACGTCCTGACTTTC.

This clonotype showed up just a few times. V is TRBV7-2 and J is TRBJ2-2; D remains ambiguous. The ends were cut back, 1 base at V and 4 bases at J, with 7 bases in the middle. This CDR3 comprises 14 residues. CDR1 is SGHTA and CDR2 is FQGNSA in the germline V gene. Here the CDR3 DNA reads TGTGCCAGCAGCTTAGTCTTCGGCACCGGGGAGCTGTTTTTT. Residues: CASSLVFGTGELFF.

This clonotype has only a few counts. This chain links TRBV11-2 with TRBJ2-1; D remains ambiguous. This CDR3 comprises 13 residues. The ends were cut back, 5 bases at V and 6 bases at J, with 11 bases in the middle. Germline V lookup: CDR1 SGHAT, CDR2 FQNNGV. CDR3 DNA sequence: TGTGCCAGCAGCCCGAGTTCCATCAATGAGCAGTTCTTC. Translating it yields CASSPSSINEQFF.

The chain has TRBV20-1 and TRBJ1-1, with D perhaps TRBD1 (5 bases). The germline V gene encodes CDR1 DFQATT and CDR2 SNEGSKA (reference sequence). The CDR3 extends over 13 amino acids. V lost 4 bases and J lost 4, with 13 bases in between. CDR3 protein: CSAIRRGRTEAFF. The DNA for the CDR3 is TGCAGTGCTATAAGGAGGGGTCGCACTGAAGCTTTCTTT.